Listed here is a single TCR beta chain. Authors' processing steps: Amplifying reference gene primers gave estimates of nucleated cell counts. Sequenced by immunoSEQ multiplex PCR; TCRdb stores in-frame clones only, minus some. The DNA was the basis for D and trimming; V, J and clone size are from that table. The repertoire consists of 120,000 or so clones, with roughly 79% occurring once and the leading ten covering about a sixth. The data belong to a study of blood T cell repertoires in COVID-19. The overall study: The origin of the acute and convalescent COVID-19 samples was the United States, Italy and Spain. The cDNA or gDNA used as material had been derived from T cells, B-cell-depleted T cells, or PBMCs.

The J segment lost 2 bases and the V segment lost 1 base, leaving 3 bases of the junction unmatched. Looked up from germline, CDR1 is SGHAT and CDR2 is FQNNGV. This CDR3 is 16 amino acids long. The sample consisted of peripheral blood. The chain carries TRBV11-2 and TRBJ2-7; 12 bases are shared with TRBD2. The source of this sequence is a woman older than 75 with active or convalescent COVID-19. The DNA for the CDR3 is TGTGCCAGCAGCTTAGGTCGGACTAGCGGGGCCTACGAGCAGTACTTC. Translated: CASSLGRTSGAYEQYF.